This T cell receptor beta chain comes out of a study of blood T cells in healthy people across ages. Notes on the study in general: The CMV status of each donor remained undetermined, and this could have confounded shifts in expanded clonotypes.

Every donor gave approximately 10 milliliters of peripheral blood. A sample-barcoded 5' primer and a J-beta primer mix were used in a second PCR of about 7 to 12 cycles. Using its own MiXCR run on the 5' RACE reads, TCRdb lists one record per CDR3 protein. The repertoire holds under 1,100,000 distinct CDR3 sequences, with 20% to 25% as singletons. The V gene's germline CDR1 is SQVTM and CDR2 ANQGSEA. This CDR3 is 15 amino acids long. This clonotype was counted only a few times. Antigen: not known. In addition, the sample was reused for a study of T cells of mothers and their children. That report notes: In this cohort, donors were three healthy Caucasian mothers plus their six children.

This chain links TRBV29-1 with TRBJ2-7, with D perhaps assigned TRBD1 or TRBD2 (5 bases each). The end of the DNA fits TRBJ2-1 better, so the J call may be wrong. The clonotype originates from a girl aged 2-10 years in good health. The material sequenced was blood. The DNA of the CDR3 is TGCAGCGTTGAACCAGGGAGAGGGGAGTGGGATGAGCAGTTCTTC. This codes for CSVEPGRGEWDEQFF.